The entry below gives a single T cell receptor beta chain sequence along with its context. This specimen comes from a study of blood T cell repertoires in COVID-19. The wider study: COVID-19 samples collected from the United States, Italy and Spain covered acute and convalescent phases.

Per the germline V gene, CDR1 is LNHDA and CDR2 is SQIVND (reference sequence). The CDR3 is made up of 17 amino acids. J gave up 0 bases and V 7 bases, and 11 bases lay outside the gene matches. This table comes from immunoSEQ multiplex PCR, and its TCRdb copy is limited to in-frame clones, with some not included. The data contain 75,000 to 95,000 clones, 75% to 90% of them singletons. The V gene is TRBV19, the J gene TRBJ1-1; 10 bases are a match to TRBD1. The sample taken for sequencing was peripheral blood. This TCR derives from a human donor in a cohort sampled during active COVID-19. CDR3 DNA: TGTGCCAGTACCCTATCGTGGGACAGGGGTTTGAACACTGAAGCTTTCTTT. Its protein product is CASTLSWDRGLNTEAFF.